The 10 T cell receptor beta chains below were found in one sample sequenced in a study of T cell responses to AZD1222 COVID-19 vaccine. Some clones are missing from TCRdb's copy, which holds only in-frame ones; the method was immunoSEQ multiplex PCR. The data hold 90,000 to 150,000 clones, with 75% to 95% observed a single time. The specimen comprised peripheral blood, sampled 28 days after the second dose of the MenACWY control vaccine. The receptors here all came from an adult who received the MenACWY meningococcal vaccine as a control.

In regard to this clone: The same CDR3 is also encoded by other DNA sequences in this sample. This chain links TRBV19 with TRBJ1-5; tentatively, D is TRBD1 (6 bases). Trimming removed 3 bases from V and 2 bases from J, with 11 bases in between. The CDR3 contains 15 residues. CDR1 and CDR2 (germline): LNHDA, SQIVND (reference sequence). The CDR3 region has the DNA TGTGCCAGTAGTATTGGGGGGGCCGGCAATCAGCCCCAGCATTTT. Translation gives CASSIGGAGNQPQHF.

The rearrangement joins TRBV10-3 to TRBJ2-5; TRBD1 aligns across 10 bases. CDR1 and CDR2 (germline): ENHRY, SYGVKD. With V trimmed by 3 bases and J by 2 bases, 3 bases remained unmatched. The CDR3 loop spans 15 amino acids. The CDR3 protein is CAISDRTGGQETQYF. For the CDR3, the DNA is TGTGCCATCAGTGACCGGACAGGGGGGCAAGAGACCCAGTACTTC.

For the CDR3, the DNA is TGTGCCAGCTCACCTAGGACAGGCAGTAATGAAAAACTGTTTTTT. Translated: CASSPRTGSNEKLFF. The genes are TRBV18 and TRBJ1-4; 7 bases line up with TRBD1. Germline CDR1 KGHSH, CDR2 LQKENI. The length of the CDR3 is 15 residues. With V trimmed by 3 bases and J by 4 bases, 5 bases remained unmatched.

The genes are TRBV7-9 and TRBJ1-4, with D unresolved. This CDR3 is 15 amino acids long. V was trimmed by 5 bases and J by 1 base, leaving 11 bases between them. CDR1 and CDR2 (germline): SEHNR, FQNEAQ (reference sequence). DNA for the CDR3: TGTGCCAGCAGCCCCGGACGGGGAACTAATGAAAAACTGTTTTTT. Translated: CASSPGRGTNEKLFF.

V gene TRBV6-2 or TRBV6-3 combines with J gene TRBJ2-1, with D perhaps assigned TRBD1 or TRBD2 (5 bases each). Germline CDR1 and CDR2: MNHEY and SVGEGT. This CDR3 has 14 amino acids. V lost 5 bases and J lost 3, with 11 bases in between. The DNA for the CDR3 is TGTGCCAGCAGTGTCGGGACCCACTACAATGAGCAGTTCTTC. Amino acids: CASSVGTHYNEQFF.

The V gene is TRBV2, the J gene TRBJ1-6, with D unclear. The length of the CDR3 is 14 residues. Germline assignment: CDR1 SNHLY and CDR2 FYNNEI. V gave up 7 bases and J gave up 2 bases, with 9 bases separating them. In DNA, the CDR3 is TGTGCCAGCATTGAGATCCCCTATAATTCACCCCTCCACTTT. Its protein product is CASIEIPYNSPLHF.

The chain couples TRBV19 to TRBJ1-6, with D unclear. Per the germline V gene, CDR1 is LNHDA and CDR2 is SQIVND (reference sequence). CDR3 length equals 14 residues. Trimming took 3 bases from V and 5 from J, leaving 8 bases between them. CDR3 in DNA: TGTGCCAGTAGTATCCGTAGGGATAATTCACCCCTCCACTTT. As protein: CASSIRRDNSPLHF.

The rearrangement joins TRBV12-3 or TRBV12-4 to TRBJ2-3; no clear D gene. Between the trimmed V and J ends, which lost 3 bases and 11 bases, there was a span of 12 bases. This CDR3 comprises 12 residues. The CDR3 region is CASSLANKVQYF. Here the CDR3 DNA reads TGTGCCAGCAGTTTGGCGAACAAGGTGCAGTATTTT.

This clone was detected once. V gene TRBV19 combines with J gene TRBJ2-1; D is uncertain. The germline V and J ends were trimmed by 1 base and 3 bases, with 4 bases remaining between them. The CDR3 extends over 13 amino acids. CDR1 is LNHDA, CDR2 SQIVND, per germline (reference sequence). The CDR3 here is CASSIGNYNEQFF. The CDR3 coding sequence is TGTGCCAGTAGTATAGGAAACTACAATGAGCAGTTCTTC. Drawing the rest from reference TRBV19 and TRBJ2-1, the complete variable domain is DGGITQSPKYLFRKEGQNVTLSCEQNLNHDAMYWYRQDPGQGLRLIYYSQIVNDFQKGDIAEGYSVSREKKESFPLTVTSAQKNPTAFYLCASSIGNYNEQFFGPGTRLTVL.

The chain joins TRBV7-3 to TRBJ2-3, with D possibly matching TRBD2 (7 bases). Germline V lookup: CDR1 SGHTA, CDR2 FQGTGA. This CDR3 region has 15 residues. V was clipped by 2 bases and J by 0 bases, with 9 bases between them. Here the CDR3 reads CASSLEGGSTDTQYF. CDR3 DNA sequence: TGTGCCAGCAGCTTAGAGGGGGGGAGCACAGATACGCAGTATTTT.